This T cell receptor beta chain was captured by sequencing in a study of blood T cell repertoires in COVID-19. Study-level background: Samples representing acute and convalescent COVID-19 were sourced from the United States, Italy and Spain.

The data were produced by immunoSEQ multiplex PCR, yet TCRdb's version contains in-frame clones alone and is incomplete. The sample lists a few hundred thousand clones, approximately 90% seen once, with just under 7% in the top ten. The V gene end was trimmed by 7 bases and the J gene end by 0 bases; junction bases not matched to a gene: 9. Per germline, CDR1 SNHLY and CDR2 FYNNEI. This CDR3 is 16 amino acids long. The specimen was peripheral blood. The chain is built from TRBV2 and TRBJ1-5; TRBD1 aligns across 7 bases. The receptor comes from a woman aged 30 to 39 who had recovered from COVID-19. The CDR3 DNA follows: TGTGCCAGCATGAGGACAGGAGAATATAGCAATCAGCCCCAGCATTTT. Encoded protein: CASMRTGEYSNQPQHF. Variable domain in full (rest from reference TRBV2 and TRBJ1-5): EPEVTQTPSHQVTQMGQEVILRCVPISNHLYFYWYRQILGQKVEFLVSFYNNEISEKSEIFDDQFSVERPDGSNFTLKIRSTKLEDSAMYFCASMRTGEYSNQPQHFGDGTRLSIL.